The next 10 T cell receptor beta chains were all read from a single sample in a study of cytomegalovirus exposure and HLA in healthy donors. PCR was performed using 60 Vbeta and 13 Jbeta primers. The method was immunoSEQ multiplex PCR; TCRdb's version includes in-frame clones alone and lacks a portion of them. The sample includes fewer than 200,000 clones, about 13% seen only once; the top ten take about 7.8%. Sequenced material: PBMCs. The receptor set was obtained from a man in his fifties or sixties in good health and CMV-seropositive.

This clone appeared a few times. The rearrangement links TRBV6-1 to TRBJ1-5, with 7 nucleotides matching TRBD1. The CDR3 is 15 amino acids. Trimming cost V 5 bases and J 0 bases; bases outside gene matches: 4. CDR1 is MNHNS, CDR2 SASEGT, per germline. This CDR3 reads CASSTGVYSNQPQHF. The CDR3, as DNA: TGTGCCAGCAGTACAGGGGTATATAGCAATCAGCCCCAGCATTTT.

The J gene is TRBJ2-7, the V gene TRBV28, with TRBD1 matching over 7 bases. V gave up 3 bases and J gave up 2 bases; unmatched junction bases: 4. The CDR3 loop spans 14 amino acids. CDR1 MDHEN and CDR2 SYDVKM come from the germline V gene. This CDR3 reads CASSFADRPYEQYV. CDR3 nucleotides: TGTGCCAGCAGTTTCGCGGACAGGCCCTACGAGCAGTACGTC.

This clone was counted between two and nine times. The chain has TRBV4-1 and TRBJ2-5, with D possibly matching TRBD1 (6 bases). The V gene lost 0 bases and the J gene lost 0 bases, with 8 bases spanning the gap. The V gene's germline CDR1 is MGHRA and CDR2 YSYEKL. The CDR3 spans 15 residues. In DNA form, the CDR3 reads TGCGCCAGCAGCCAAGATGGGGACAACCAAGAGACCCAGTACTTC. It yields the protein CASSQDGDNQETQYF.

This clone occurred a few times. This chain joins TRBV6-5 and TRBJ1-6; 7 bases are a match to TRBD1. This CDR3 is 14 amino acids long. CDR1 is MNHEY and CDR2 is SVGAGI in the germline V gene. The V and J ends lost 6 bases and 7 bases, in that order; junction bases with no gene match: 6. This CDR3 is CASRPTGENSPLHF. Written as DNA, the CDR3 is TGTGCCAGCAGACCTACAGGGGAAAATTCACCCCTCCACTTT.

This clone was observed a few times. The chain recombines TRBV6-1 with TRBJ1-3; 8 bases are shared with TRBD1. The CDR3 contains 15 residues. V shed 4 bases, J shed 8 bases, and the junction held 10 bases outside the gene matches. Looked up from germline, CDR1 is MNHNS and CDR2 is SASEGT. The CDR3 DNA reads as TGTGCCAGCAGTGTCCGGACAGGGAAGGCATACACCATATATTTT. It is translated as CASSVRTGKAYTIYF.

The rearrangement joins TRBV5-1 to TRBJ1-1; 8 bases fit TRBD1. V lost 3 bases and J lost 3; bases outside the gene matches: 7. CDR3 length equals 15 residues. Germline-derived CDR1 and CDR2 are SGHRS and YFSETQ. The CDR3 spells CASSWSDRAHTEAFF. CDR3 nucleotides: TGCGCCAGCAGCTGGTCGGACAGGGCGCACACTGAAGCTTTCTTT.

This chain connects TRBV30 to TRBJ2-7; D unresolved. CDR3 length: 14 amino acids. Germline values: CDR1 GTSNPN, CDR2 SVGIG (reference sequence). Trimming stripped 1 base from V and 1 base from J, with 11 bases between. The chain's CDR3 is CAWSEQLLSYEQYF. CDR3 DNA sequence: TGTGCCTGGAGTGAACAGTTATTATCCTACGAGCAGTACTTC.

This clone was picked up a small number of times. Written as DNA, the CDR3 is TGTGCCAGCAGTTTAAACAGGGGACGAATGAACACTGAAGCTTTCTTT. This codes for CASSLNRGRMNTEAFF. The chain uses TRBV27 and TRBJ1-1; 7 nucleotides line up with TRBD1. The ends lost 2 bases at V and 0 bases at J; junction bases unmatched: 6. CDR1 MNHEY and CDR2 SMNVEV come from the germline V gene (reference sequence). The CDR3 length is 16 residues.

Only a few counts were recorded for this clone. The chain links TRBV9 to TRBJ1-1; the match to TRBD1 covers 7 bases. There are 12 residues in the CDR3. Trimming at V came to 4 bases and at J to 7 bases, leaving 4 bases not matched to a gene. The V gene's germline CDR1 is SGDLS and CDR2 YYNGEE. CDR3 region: CASSPRTGEAFF. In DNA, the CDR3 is TGTGCCAGCAGCCCCCGGACAGGTGAAGCTTTCTTT.

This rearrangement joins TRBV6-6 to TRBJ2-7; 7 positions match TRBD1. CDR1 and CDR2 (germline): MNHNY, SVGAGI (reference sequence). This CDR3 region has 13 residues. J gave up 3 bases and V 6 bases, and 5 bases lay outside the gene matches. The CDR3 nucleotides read TGTGCCAGCAGGTCTTGGGACAGCTACGAGCAGTACGTC. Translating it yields CASRSWDSYEQYV.